This is a list of T cell receptor beta chains from one sample in a study of PD-1 blockade in classical Hodgkin lymphoma. Libraries were prepared by immunoSEQ multiplex PCR; TCRdb keeps only in-frame clonotypes and omits some of them. Of approximately 27,000 clones listed, just over 85% are singletons. The sample here was peripheral blood mononuclear cells (PBMCs), taken at baseline. The source of these receptors is a human donor with classical Hodgkin lymphoma. CDR3s include the opening cysteine and the closing phenylalanine or tryptophan. D genes are given only for firm matches. Clone size is not always given. Where it is, it says once, few, many or a class for expanded clones.

J: TRBJ2-5; size: once; D: TRBD1; V: TRBV7-9; DNA: TGTGCCAGCAACCAGGGGGCTGCAGAGACCCAGTACTTC; CDR3: CASNQGAAETQYF
J: TRBJ2-1; size: NA; D: TRBD1; V: TRBV28; DNA: TGTGCCAGCAGTCCTAGACAGGGGGGATCCAATGAGCAGTTCTTC; CDR3: CASSPRQGGSNEQFF
J: TRBJ2-7; size: NA; D: NA; V: TRBV9; DNA: TGTGCCAGCAGCCCGCAGGGGGGGGTCTCCTACGAGCAGTACTTC; CDR3: CASSPQGGVSYEQYF
J: TRBJ1-3; size: NA; D: TRBD1; V: TRBV9; DNA: TGTGCCAGCAGCGCCTCAGGACAGGCAGGAAACACCATATATTTT; CDR3: CASSASGQAGNTIYF
J: TRBJ1-5; size: NA; D: NA; V: TRBV19; DNA: TGTGCCAGTAGTATAACCGGGACAAGCAATCAGCCCCAGCATTTT; CDR3: CASSITGTSNQPQHF
J: TRBJ2-5; size: NA; D: TRBD1; V: TRBV19; DNA: TGTGCCAGTAGTGGACAGGGACCCCAAGAGACCCAGTACTTC; CDR3: CASSGQGPQETQYF
J: TRBJ2-1; size: NA; D: TRBD2; V: TRBV6-5; DNA: TGTGCCAGCAGTTACGGCGGGGGGCCGGACAATGAGCAGTTCTTC; CDR3: CASSYGGGPDNEQFF
J: TRBJ2-7; size: NA; D: TRBD2; V: TRBV30; DNA: TGTGCCTGGAGTGTACGCAAACTAGCGGGGAACGAGCAGTACTTC; CDR3: CAWSVRKLAGNEQYF
J: TRBJ1-1; size: NA; D: NA; V: TRBV10-1; DNA: TGCGCCAGCAGTGAGTCGAGAGGGTTACGGCTATCCCCCGCCTCTATGAACACTGAAGCTTTCTTT; CDR3: CASSESRGLRLSPASMNTEAFF
J: TRBJ1-6; size: NA; D: TRBD1; V: TRBV5-1; DNA: TGCGCCAGCTCTCCGGACAGGGATAATTCACCCCTCCACTTT; CDR3: CASSPDRDNSPLHF
J: TRBJ1-2; size: NA; D: TRBD1; V: TRBV4-2; DNA: TGTGCCAGCAGCCAAGGACAGGGGGATAACTATGGCTACACCTTC; CDR3: CASSQGQGDNYGYTF
J: TRBJ1-2; size: once; D: NA; V: TRBV2; DNA: TGTGCCAGCAGTGAACGCCCGGTTAATAACTATGGCTACACCTTC; CDR3: CASSERPVNNYGYTF
J: TRBJ2-3; size: NA; D: NA; V: TRBV27; DNA: TGTGCCAGCAGTCCCGGGGGCTGGAGCACAGATACGCAGTATTTT; CDR3: CASSPGGWSTDTQYF
J: TRBJ1-1; size: NA; D: NA; V: TRBV4-3; DNA: TGCGCCAGCAGCCCCCGAGTCGGTTTACAGAACACTGAAGCTTTCTTT; CDR3: CASSPRVGLQNTEAFF
J: TRBJ2-3; size: NA; D: TRBD1; V: TRBV7-2; DNA: TGTGCCAGCAGCCTTACAGGGGGGGATACGCAGTATTTT; CDR3: CASSLTGGDTQYF
J: TRBJ2-5; size: NA; D: NA; V: TRBV7-9; DNA: TGTGCCAGCAGCTTAGAAAGGGGACACAGAGAGACCCAGTACTTC; CDR3: CASSLERGHRETQYF
J: TRBJ1-2; size: NA; D: NA; V: TRBV29-1; DNA: TGCAGCGTTGAAGATCACGACAGGCTTGGCTACACCTTC; CDR3: CSVEDHDRLGYTF
J: TRBJ1-4; size: NA; D: NA; V: TRBV5-1; DNA: TGCGCCAGCAGCTTGGTAGGAGGGGAGGGAGAAAAACTGTTTTTT; CDR3: CASSLVGGEGEKLFF
J: TRBJ2-3; size: NA; D: NA; V: TRBV7-8; DNA: TGTGCCAGCAGCTTAGGCTTAGAGACAGATACGCAGTATTTT; CDR3: CASSLGLETDTQYF
J: TRBJ1-6; size: NA; D: NA; V: TRBV7-9; DNA: TGTGCCAGCAGCTTAGCGTCGGGCAGGGGTGGATCACCCCTCCACTTT; CDR3: CASSLASGRGGSPLHF
J: TRBJ2-7; size: once; D: TRBD1; V: TRBV29-1; DNA: TGCAGCGTTGAATTGGTGCGACAGGGAACCTACGAGCAGTACTTC; CDR3: CSVELVRQGTYEQYF
J: TRBJ2-1; size: once; D: TRBD1; V: TRBV14; DNA: TGTGCCAGCAGCCAAGAGCCGGGACAGGGCGACAATGAGCAGTTCTTC; CDR3: CASSQEPGQGDNEQFF
J: TRBJ1-2; size: NA; D: NA; V: TRBV28; DNA: TGTGCCAGCAGGCTCCCTGGGGGACCCTCCCGGGGATATGGCTACACCTTC; CDR3: CASRLPGGPSRGYGYTF
J: TRBJ1-2; size: NA; D: TRBD1; V: TRBV7-8; DNA: TGTGCCAGCAGCTTAGGACAGGGGAATGGCTACACCTTC; CDR3: CASSLGQGNGYTF
J: TRBJ1-4; size: NA; D: NA; V: TRBV6-5; DNA: TGTGCCAGCAGTTACATGGGTGAAAAACTGTTTTTT; CDR3: CASSYMGEKLFF
J: TRBJ2-5; size: NA; D: NA; V: TRBV5-1; DNA: TGCGCCAGCAGCTTGGGAGTAGGGGGAGAGACCCAGTACTTC; CDR3: CASSLGVGGETQYF